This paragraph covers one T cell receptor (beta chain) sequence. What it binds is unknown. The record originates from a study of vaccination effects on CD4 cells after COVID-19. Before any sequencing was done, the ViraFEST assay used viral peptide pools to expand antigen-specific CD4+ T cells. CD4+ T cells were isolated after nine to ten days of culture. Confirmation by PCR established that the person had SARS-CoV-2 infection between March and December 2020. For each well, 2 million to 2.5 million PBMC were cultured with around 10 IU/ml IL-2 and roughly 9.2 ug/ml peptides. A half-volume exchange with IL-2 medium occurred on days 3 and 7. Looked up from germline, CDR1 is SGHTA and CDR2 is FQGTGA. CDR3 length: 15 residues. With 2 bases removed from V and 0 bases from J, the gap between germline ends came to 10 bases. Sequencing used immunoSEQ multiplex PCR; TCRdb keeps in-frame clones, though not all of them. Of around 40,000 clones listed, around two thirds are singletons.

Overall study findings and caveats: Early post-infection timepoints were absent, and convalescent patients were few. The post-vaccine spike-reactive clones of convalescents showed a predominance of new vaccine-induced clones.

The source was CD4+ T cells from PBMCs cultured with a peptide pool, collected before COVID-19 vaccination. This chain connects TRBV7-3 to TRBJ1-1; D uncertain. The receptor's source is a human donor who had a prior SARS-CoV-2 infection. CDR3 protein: CASSLLGGLNTEAFF. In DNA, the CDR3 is TGTGCCAGCAGCTTACTCGGCGGACTGAACACTGAAGCTTTCTTT.